Sequencing of this T cell receptor (beta chain) was carried out in a study of spatial heterogeneity in lung cancer. Study-wide results and caveats: Tumoral mutation counts were tracked by counts of expanded intratumoral alpha and beta TCRs.

J lost 7 bases, V lost 5 bases, and 15 bases had no gene match. Germline V lookup: CDR1 MDHEN, CDR2 SYDVKM. The CDR3 length is 16 residues. This clonotype was counted at least ten times. Antigen: not known. The time point: sample taken at primary tumor resection. Whole RNA, which was extracted from tumor, nontumor lung tissue or frozen PBMC, was sequenced without any cell sorting. TCRdb called the 5' RACE reads again in MiXCR, with one record for every CDR3 protein. Seen here are some 16,000 distinct CDR3 sequences, under 7.5% observed once, and the top ten hold around 19%. The genes are TRBV28 and TRBJ2-3, with 7 bases that match TRBD1. The source is a female donor with early-stage non-small cell lung cancer. The sample in question was lung tumor tissue, obtained at surgery. Here the CDR3 DNA reads TGTGCCAGCAGTCCACCCCGGGACAGACAACGACATACGCAGTATTTT. This encodes CASSPPRDRQRHTQYF.